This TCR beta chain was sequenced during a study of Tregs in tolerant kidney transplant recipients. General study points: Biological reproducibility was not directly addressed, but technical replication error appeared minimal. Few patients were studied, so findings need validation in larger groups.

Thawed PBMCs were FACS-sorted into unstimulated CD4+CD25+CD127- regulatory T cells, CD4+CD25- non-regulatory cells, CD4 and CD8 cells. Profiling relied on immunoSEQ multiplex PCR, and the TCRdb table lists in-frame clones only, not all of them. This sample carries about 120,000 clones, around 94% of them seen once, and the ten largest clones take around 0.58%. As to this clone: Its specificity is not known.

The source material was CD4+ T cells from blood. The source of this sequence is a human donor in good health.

The CDR3 is CASSVGGVPYEQYF. The CDR3 DNA follows: TGTGCCAGCAGTGTGGGAGGGGTCCCCTACGAGCAGTACTTC. This sequence joins TRBV6-1 and TRBJ2-7; TRBD2 matches at 7 bases. This CDR3 spans 14 amino acids. Germline-derived CDR1 and CDR2 are MNHNS and SASEGT. The trim removed 4 bases at V and 2 bases at J, leaving 5 bases unmatched.